This is a list of T cell receptor beta chains from one sample in a study of cytomegalovirus exposure and HLA in healthy donors. Assay: immunoSEQ multiplex PCR; the TCRdb copy retains only in-frame clones and omits some. The sample has fewer than 200,000 clones, about 80% seen once. Material for sequencing was PBMCs. The source of these receptors is a middle-aged man in good health and CMV-seronegative. The CDR3 runs from the conserved cysteine through the conserved F or W. Each record gives: clone size, D gene, J gene, V gene, CDR3 DNA, CDR3 protein. A D gene is named only where the DNA matches it firmly. Where a row states a size, it is once, few, many or the class of an expanded clone; other rows omit it.

.	TRBD2	TRBJ2-2	TRBV4-1	TGCGCCAGTGATACTGTAGGAGGTCCAACGGGAGGACCCGGCACCGGGGAGCTGTTTTTT	CASDTVGGPTGGPGTGELFF
.	.	TRBJ1-3	TRBV28	TGTGCCAGCAGTTTTGGTGACCGGGTGACGGCTGGAAACACCATATATTTT	CASSFGDRVTAGNTIYF
.	TRBD1	TRBJ2-3	TRBV5-1	TGCGCCAGCAGCTTGGCAGGGGGCAGGACAGATACGCAGTATTTT	CASSLAGGRTDTQYF
.	.	TRBJ2-7	TRBV6-5	TGTGCCAGCAGTTACTCCCCCGACAGGCTCTACGAGCAGTACTTC	CASSYSPDRLYEQYF
.	.	TRBJ1-6	TRBV28	TGTGCCAGCAGTACCCCTTCCGGGAATTCACCCCTCCACTTT	CASSTPSGNSPLHF
.	.	TRBJ2-2	TRBV11-3	TGTGCCAGCAGCACAACAGGGAACACCGGGGAGCTGTTTTTT	CASSTTGNTGELFF
.	.	TRBJ2-7	TRBV7-8	TGTGCCAGCAGCTTAGGTCCTGCACTAGCCTACGAGCAGTACTTC	CASSLGPALAYEQYF
once	.	TRBJ2-3	TRBV7-9	TGTGCCAGCAGCTTCGGTGATACGCAGTATTTT	CASSFGDTQYF
.	.	TRBJ2-5	TRBV19	TGTGCCAGTAGTATCGGCGGCAGGGGTCGAGTAGAGACCCAGTACTTC	CASSIGGRGRVETQYF
few	TRBD1	TRBJ2-2	TRBV30	TGTGCCTGGAGTGTACAGGGGGCCGGGGAGCTGTTTTTT	CAWSVQGAGELFF
.	TRBD2	TRBJ2-3	TRBV4-3	TGCGCCAGCAGCCAAGGTCTAGCGGGAGCAGATACGCAGTATTTT	CASSQGLAGADTQYF
.	TRBD2	TRBJ2-7	TRBV11-2	TGTGCCAGCAGCCGAGCGGGAGGGCCCTACGAGCAGTACTTC	CASSRAGGPYEQYF
few	.	TRBJ2-7	TRBV6-6	TGTGCCAGCAATCCAGGATCATCCTACGAGCAGTACTTC	CASNPGSSYEQYF
.	TRBD2	TRBJ2-3	TRBV28	TGTGCCAGCAGCCGCCGGACTAGCGGGAGCTCAGATACGCAGTATTTT	CASSRRTSGSSDTQYF
.	TRBD2	TRBJ2-3	TRBV28	TGTGCCAGCAAGAAAGGGCCGGGACTAGACACAGATACGCAGTATTTT	CASKKGPGLDTDTQYF
few	.	TRBJ2-3	TRBV20-1	TGCAGTGCCTCCTGGCAAGATACGCAGTATTTT	CSASWQDTQYF
.	TRBD2	TRBJ2-3	TRBV7-9	TGTGCCAGCAGCTTAGGGCATAGCGGGAGGAAACTCACAGATACGCAGTATTTT	CASSLGHSGRKLTDTQYF
.	TRBD2	TRBJ2-1	TRBV29-1	TGCAGCGTTCCACCGACTAGCGGGAGGGTGGTTAATGAGCAGTTCTTC	CSVPPTSGRVVNEQFF
.	.	TRBJ2-2	TRBV7-9	TGTGCCAGCAGGTACAGTGGCCCGAACACCGGGGAGCTGTTTTTT	CASRYSGPNTGELFF
.	TRBD1	TRBJ2-6	TRBV19	TGTGCCTCCACTCGGCTGGGGACAGGGGCCCTCTCTGGGGCCAACGTCCTGACTTTC	CASTRLGTGALSGANVLTF
few	TRBD1	TRBJ2-5	TRBV6-6	TGTGCCAGCAGTTTCACCAGGGGGCAAGAGACCCAGTACTTC	CASSFTRGQETQYF
.	.	TRBJ2-1	TRBV10-3	TGTGCCATCGCGCGGGGAGAGGATCTTACCTACAATGAGCAGTTCTTC	CAIARGEDLTYNEQFF
.	.	TRBJ2-7	TRBV4-3	TGCGCCAGCAGCCAAGATAGCAGGGGGGTCCTCTACGAGCAGTACTTC	CASSQDSRGVLYEQYF
.	TRBD1	TRBJ2-7	TRBV27	TGTGCCACTCGTCCCCGATTCGAGGGACAGTTGAAGAGCTACGAGCAGTACTTC	CATRPRFEGQLKSYEQYF
.	TRBD2	TRBJ2-4	TRBV5-1	TGCGCCAGCAGCCCCAACCTTGTAGCGGGAGGAGAAGCCAAAAACATTCAGTACTTC	CASSPNLVAGGEAKNIQYF
.	TRBD2	TRBJ2-7	TRBV6-6	TGTGCCAGCAGTCCCGGGAGGTCCTACGAGCAGTACTTC	CASSPGRSYEQYF
.	.	TRBJ2-7	TRBV2	TGTGCCAGCAGCGCATCCCCTGGGCAGGGTATCCCCTACGAGCAGTACTTC	CASSASPGQGIPYEQYF
.	TRBD1	TRBJ1-2	TRBV30	TGTGCCTGGAGTGTACAGGGGGAGAGATATGGCTACACCTTC	CAWSVQGERYGYTF
once	TRBD1	TRBJ2-5	TRBV6-6	TGTGCCAGCACCCTACTCAGACAGGGCCCAGAGACCCAGTACTTC	CASTLLRQGPETQYF
.	TRBD2	TRBJ2-7	TRBV5-4	TGTGCCAGCAGCAAAGCACCGACTAGCGGGACCTCCTACGAGCAGTACTTC	CASSKAPTSGTSYEQYF
.	TRBD2	TRBJ2-3	TRBV27	TGTGCCAGCAGATCCTTACTAGCGGGAATCAGCACAGATACGCAGTATTTT	CASRSLLAGISTDTQYF
.	.	TRBJ2-1	TRBV19	TGTGCCAGTAGTATTGTTGGCGAGCAGTTCTTC	CASSIVGEQFF
.	TRBD2	TRBJ2-5	TRBV27	TGTGCCAGCAGTTTACGTTGGGCTAGCGGCAACCAAGAGACCCAGTACTTC	CASSLRWASGNQETQYF
.	.	TRBJ2-7	TRBV2	TGTGCCAGCTCTATAACAGGGCGCCACGAGCAGTACTTC	CASSITGRHEQYF
.	TRBD1	TRBJ1-1	TRBV6-5	TGTGCCAGCAGATCGGACAGGGTCCTCACTGAAGCTTTCTTT	CASRSDRVLTEAFF
.	.	TRBJ2-5	TRBV13	TGTGCCAGCAGCCGCCAAGAGACCCAGTACTTC	CASSRQETQYF
.	TRBD1	TRBJ2-7	TRBV7-9	TGTGCCAGCAGCTTAGGGACAGGGACCTACGAGCAGTACTTC	CASSLGTGTYEQYF
.	TRBD2	TRBJ2-3	TRBV28	TGTGCCAGCGGTCCCAGACTAGCAACTTTGGATACGCAGTATTTT	CASGPRLATLDTQYF
.	.	TRBJ2-6	TRBV28	TGTGCCAGCAGTACCCTATTGGGGGCCAACGTCCTGACTTTC	CASSTLLGANVLTF
.	TRBD2	TRBJ2-4	TRBV7-8	TGTGCCAGCAGCTTAGGCTATCCTAGCGGGAGGGCTCTGGGGTCCGCCAAAAACATTCAGTACTTC	CASSLGYPSGRALGSAKNIQYF